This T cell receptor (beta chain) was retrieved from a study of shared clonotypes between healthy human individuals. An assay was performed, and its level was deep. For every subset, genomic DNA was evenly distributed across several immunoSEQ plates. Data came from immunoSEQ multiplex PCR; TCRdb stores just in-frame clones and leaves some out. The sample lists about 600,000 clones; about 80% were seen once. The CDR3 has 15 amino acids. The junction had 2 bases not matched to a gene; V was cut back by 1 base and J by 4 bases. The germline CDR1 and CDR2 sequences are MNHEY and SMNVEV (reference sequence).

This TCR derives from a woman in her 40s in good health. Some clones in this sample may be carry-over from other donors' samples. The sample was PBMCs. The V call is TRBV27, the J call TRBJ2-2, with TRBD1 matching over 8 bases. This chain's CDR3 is CASSLWTGTTGELFF. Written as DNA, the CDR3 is TGTGCCAGCAGTTTATGGACAGGGACCACCGGGGAGCTGTTTTTT.